A selection of T cell receptor beta chains follows, all from one sample in a study of response to subunit inactivated influenza vaccine. TCRdb passed the RT-PCR reads through MiXCR, listing each CDR3 protein once. This table holds 860,000 or so distinct CDR3 sequences, 21% found once. This specimen was PBMCs from blood, taken roughly 5 days after vaccination. The source is a man in his fifties or sixties who received an inactivated influenza vaccine. Each CDR3 is given with its conserved first and last residue.

v_gene,CDR3aa
TRBV5-1,CASSIVTGSTYEQYF
TRBV15,CATSRLTVSYEQYF
TRBV7-7,CASSPGGGGYNEQFF
TRBV7-2,CASSLARTGVNTEAFF
TRBV12-3/TRBV12-4,CASSSALDNQPQHF
TRBV3-1,CASSQRLAGVGIQYF
TRBV6-2/TRBV6-3,CASSWGDTQYF
TRBV2,CATPDNYGYTF
TRBV29-1,CSVEGAASAGETQYF
TRBV7-2,CASSLRQDNSPLHF
TRBV5-1,CASSYLQGGSYNEQFF
TRBV20-1,CSAGSTSGINEQYF
TRBV7-2,CASSLALLAGNEQYF
TRBV12-3/TRBV12-4,CASTVGGVNTEAFF
TRBV20-1,CSATFPGLAGGETQYF
TRBV20-1,CSAIPGGRGRQYQETQYF
TRBV6-6,CASSPGDRILF
TRBV7-8,CASSFNGQGGELFF
TRBV7-9,CASATESYEQYF
TRBV12-3/TRBV12-4,CASCRGGAEGETQYF
TRBV10-3,CAITGDPQEDEQFF
TRBV7-2,CASSPRAGYSNQPQHF
TRBV7-9,CASSSKLAMLQETQYF
TRBV9,CASSPRASGLTDTQYF
TRBV20-1,CSARVREALGSPLHF
TRBV12-3/TRBV12-4,CASRDGISWFHGYTF
TRBV7-2,CASTSPFRRTGTGELFF
TRBV20-1,CSARSPRGWKLFF
TRBV18,CASSPPRGTQETQYF
TRBV7-8,CASSLETRGEAFF
TRBV11-2,CASSLDLSDTGELFF
TRBV5-1,CASRPDWALTDTQYF
TRBV5-1,CASSLYPSGRARQETQYF
TRBV18,CASSRGTDGELFF
TRBV18,CASSPPDSIRSETQYF
TRBV12-3/TRBV12-4,CASSLGLGGSYEQYF
TRBV20-1,CSASPRPPPYEQYF
TRBV5-6,CASSLGGASNYGYTF
TRBV9,CASSAATGAGEKLFF
TRBV5-1,CASSSEVGEQYF
TRBV6-2/TRBV6-3,CASSYIETGNSPLHF